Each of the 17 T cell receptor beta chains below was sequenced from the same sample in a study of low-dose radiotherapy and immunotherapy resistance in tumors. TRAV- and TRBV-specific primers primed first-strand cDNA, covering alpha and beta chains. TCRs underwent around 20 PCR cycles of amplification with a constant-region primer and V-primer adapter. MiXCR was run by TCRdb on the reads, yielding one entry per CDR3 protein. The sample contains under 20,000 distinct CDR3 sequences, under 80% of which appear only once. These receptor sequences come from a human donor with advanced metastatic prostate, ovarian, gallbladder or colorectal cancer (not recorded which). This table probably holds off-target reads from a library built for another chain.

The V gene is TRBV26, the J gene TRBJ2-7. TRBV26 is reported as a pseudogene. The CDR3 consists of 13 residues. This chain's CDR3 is CASTGSPTYEQYF. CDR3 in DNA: TGTGCCAGCACGGGCAGCCCAACCTACGAGCAGTACTTC.

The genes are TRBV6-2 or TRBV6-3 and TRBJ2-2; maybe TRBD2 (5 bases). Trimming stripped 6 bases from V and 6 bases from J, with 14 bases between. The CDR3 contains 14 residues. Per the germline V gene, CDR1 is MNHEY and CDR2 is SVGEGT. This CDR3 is CASRILRGSGELFF. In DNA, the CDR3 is TGTGCCAGCAGAATACTCCGGGGTTCCGGGGAGCTGTTTTTT.

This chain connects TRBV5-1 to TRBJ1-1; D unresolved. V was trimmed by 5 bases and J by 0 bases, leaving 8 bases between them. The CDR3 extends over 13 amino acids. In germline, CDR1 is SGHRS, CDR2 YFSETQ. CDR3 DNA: TGCGCCAGCAGGGAAACCCTGAACACTGAAGCTTTCTTT. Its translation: CASRETLNTEAFF.

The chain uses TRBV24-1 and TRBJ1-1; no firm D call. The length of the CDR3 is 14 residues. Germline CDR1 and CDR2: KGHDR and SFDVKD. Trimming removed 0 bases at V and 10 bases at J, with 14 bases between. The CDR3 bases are TGTGCCACCAGTGATTTGGGCGTTCAAGGAGGAGCTTTCTTT. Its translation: CATSDLGVQGGAFF.

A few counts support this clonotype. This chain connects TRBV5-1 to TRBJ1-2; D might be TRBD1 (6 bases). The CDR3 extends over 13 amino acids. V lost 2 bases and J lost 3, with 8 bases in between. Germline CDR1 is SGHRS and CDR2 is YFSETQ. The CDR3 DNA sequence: TGCGCCAGCAGCTTTGAGGGGGACTATGGCTACACCTTC. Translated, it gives CASSFEGDYGYTF.

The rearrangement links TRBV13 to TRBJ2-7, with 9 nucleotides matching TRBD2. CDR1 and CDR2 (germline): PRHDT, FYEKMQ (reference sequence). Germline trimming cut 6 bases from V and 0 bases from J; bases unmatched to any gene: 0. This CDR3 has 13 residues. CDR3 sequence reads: CASRTSGSYEQYF. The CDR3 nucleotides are TGTGCCAGCAGGACTAGCGGCTCCTACGAGCAGTACTTC. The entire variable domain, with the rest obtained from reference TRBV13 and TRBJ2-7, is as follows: AAGVIQSPRHLIKEKRETATLKCYPIPRHDTVYWYQQGPGQDPQFLISFYEKMQSDKGSIPDRFSAQQFSDYHSELNMSSLELGDSALYFCASRTSGSYEQYFGPGTRLTVT.

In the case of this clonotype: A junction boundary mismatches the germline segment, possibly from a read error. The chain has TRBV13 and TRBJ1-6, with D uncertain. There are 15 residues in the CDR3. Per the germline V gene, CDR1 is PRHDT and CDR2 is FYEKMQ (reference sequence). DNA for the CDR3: TGTGCAATGAGAGAGGGCGAACCCAATGCAGACAAATCAACCTTT. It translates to CAMREGEPNADKSTF. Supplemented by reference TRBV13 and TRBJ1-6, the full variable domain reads AAGVIQSPRHLIKEKRETATLKCYPIPRHDTVYWYQQGPGQDPQFLISFYEKMQSDKGSIPDRFSAQQFSDYHSELNMSSLELGDSALYFCAMREGEPNADKSTFGNGTRLTVT.

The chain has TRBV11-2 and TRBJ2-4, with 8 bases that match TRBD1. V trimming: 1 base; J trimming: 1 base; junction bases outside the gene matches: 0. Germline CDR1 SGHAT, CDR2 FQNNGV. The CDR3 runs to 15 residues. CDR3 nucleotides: TGTGCCAGCAGCTTAGGACAGGGGGCCAAAAACATTCAGTACTTC. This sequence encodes CASSLGQGAKNIQYF.

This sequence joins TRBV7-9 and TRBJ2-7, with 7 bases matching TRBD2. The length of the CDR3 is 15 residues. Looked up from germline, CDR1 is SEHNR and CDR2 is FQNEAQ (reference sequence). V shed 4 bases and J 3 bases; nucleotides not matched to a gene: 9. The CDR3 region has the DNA TGTGCCAGCAGCTCTGCTAGCGGAGTTTACTACGAGCAGTACTTC. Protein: CASSSASGVYYEQYF.

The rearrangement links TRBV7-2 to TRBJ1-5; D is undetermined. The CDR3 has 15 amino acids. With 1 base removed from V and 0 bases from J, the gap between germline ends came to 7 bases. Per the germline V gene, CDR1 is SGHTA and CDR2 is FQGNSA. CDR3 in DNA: TGTGCCAGCAGCTTAGTAACCGGTAGCAATCAGCCCCAGCATTTT. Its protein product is CASSLVTGSNQPQHF.

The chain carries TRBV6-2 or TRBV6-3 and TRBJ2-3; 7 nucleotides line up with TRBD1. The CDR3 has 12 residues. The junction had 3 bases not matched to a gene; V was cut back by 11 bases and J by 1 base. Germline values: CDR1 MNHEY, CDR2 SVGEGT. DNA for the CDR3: TGTGCCGCCCAGGGGGGCACAGATACGCAGTATTTT. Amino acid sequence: CAAQGGTDTQYF.

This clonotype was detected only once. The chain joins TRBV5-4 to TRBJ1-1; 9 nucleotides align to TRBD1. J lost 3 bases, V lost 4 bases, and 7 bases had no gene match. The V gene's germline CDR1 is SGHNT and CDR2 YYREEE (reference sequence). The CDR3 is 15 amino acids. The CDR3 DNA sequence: TGTGCCAGCAGCAATTTACAGGGGGCCCACACTGAAGCTTTCTTT. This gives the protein CASSNLQGAHTEAFF.

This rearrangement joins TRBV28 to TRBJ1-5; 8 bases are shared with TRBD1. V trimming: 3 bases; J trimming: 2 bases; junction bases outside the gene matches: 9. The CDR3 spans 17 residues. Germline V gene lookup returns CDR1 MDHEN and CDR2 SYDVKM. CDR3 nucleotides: TGTGCCAGCAGTTTTGCCCGGACAGGGACCGGCAATCAGCCCCAGCATTTT. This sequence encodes CASSFARTGTGNQPQHF.

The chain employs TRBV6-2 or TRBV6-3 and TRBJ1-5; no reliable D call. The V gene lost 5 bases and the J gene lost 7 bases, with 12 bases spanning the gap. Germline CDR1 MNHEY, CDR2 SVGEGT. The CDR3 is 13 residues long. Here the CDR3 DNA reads TGTGCCAGCAGTCCAGCCGGGCCCCAGCCCCAGCATTTT. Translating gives CASSPAGPQPQHF.

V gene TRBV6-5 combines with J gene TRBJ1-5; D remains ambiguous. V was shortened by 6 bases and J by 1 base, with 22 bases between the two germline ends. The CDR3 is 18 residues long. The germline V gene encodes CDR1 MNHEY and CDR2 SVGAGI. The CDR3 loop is CASSLLPVGPGSNQPQHF. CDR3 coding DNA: TGTGCCAGCAGCCTCCTACCTGTGGGCCCCGGGAGCAATCAGCCCCAGCATTTT.

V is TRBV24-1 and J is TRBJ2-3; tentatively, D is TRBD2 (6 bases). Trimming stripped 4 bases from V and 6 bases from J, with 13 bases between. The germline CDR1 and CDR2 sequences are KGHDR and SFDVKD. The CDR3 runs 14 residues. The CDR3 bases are TGTGCCACCAGTGAGTCGGGAGCGACGGATACGCAGTATTTT. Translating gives CATSESGATDTQYF.

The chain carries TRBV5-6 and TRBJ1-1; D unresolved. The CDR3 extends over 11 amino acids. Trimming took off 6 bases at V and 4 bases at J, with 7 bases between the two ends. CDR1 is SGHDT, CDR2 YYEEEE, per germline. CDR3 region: CASTKGTEAFF. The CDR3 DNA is TGTGCCAGCACCAAGGGCACTGAAGCTTTCTTT.